This T cell receptor beta chain was sequenced during a study of blood T cell repertoires in COVID-19. This clone turned up a few times. The germline V and J ends were trimmed by 1 base and 8 bases, with 15 bases remaining between them. CDR3 length: 14 residues. From germline, CDR1 is SGHDT and CDR2 YYEEEE. The assay was immunoSEQ multiplex PCR, and TCRdb's table has in-frame clones only and misses some. The sample holds approximately 90,000 clones, 72% seen once. The clonotype originates from a woman of 80 years or more with acute or convalescent COVID-19. V usage is TRBV5-6 and J usage is TRBJ1-2, with D possibly matching TRBD1 (5 bases). The specimen sequenced was peripheral blood. The CDR3 region is CASSLSSPGWGYTF. CDR3 DNA sequence: TGTGCCAGCAGCTTGTCATCGCCAGGGTGGGGCTACACCTTC.